This T cell receptor (beta chain) was documented in a study of blood T cell repertoires in COVID-19. Looking at the study overall: Samples of COVID-19 (acute and convalescent) were obtained from the United States, Italy and Spain.

Assay: immunoSEQ multiplex PCR; the TCRdb copy retains only in-frame clones and omits some. The sample includes around 60,000 clones, about 76% seen only once; the top ten take under 35%. The CDR3 runs to 14 residues. Germline V gene sequence: CDR1 MDHEN, CDR2 SYDVKM. V lost 7 bases, J lost 7 bases, and 5 bases stayed unmatched. The sequenced sample was peripheral blood. J is TRBJ2-2 and V is TRBV28; 11 bases map to TRBD2. This sequence was found in a human donor in a cohort sampled during active COVID-19. The CDR3 here is CASTTSGSVGELFF. DNA of the CDR3: TGTGCCAGCACAACTAGCGGGAGCGTCGGGGAGCTGTTTTTT. Full variable domain (remainder filled in from reference TRBV28 and TRBJ2-2): DVKVTQSSRYLVKRTGEKVFLECVQDMDHENMFWYRQDPGLGLRLIYFSYDVKMKEKGDIPEGYSVSREKKERFSLILESASTNQTSMYLCASTTSGSVGELFFGEGSRLTVL.